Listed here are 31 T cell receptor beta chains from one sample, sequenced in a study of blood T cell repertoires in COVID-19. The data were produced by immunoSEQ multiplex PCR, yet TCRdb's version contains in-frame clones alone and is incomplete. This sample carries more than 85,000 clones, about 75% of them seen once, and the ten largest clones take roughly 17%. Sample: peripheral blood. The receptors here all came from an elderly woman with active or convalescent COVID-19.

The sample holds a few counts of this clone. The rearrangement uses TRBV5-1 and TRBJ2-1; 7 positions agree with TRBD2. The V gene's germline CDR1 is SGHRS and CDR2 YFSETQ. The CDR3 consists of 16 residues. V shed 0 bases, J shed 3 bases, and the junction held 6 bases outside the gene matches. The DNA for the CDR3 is TGCGCCAGCAGCTTGGCCGGGGGAGGGCTCTACAATGAGCAGTTCTTC. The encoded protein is CASSLAGGGLYNEQFF.

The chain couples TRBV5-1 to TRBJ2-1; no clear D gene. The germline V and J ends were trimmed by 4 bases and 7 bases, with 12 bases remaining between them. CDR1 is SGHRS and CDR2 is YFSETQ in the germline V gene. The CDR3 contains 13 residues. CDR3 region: CASSATGSNEQFF. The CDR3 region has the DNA TGCGCCAGCAGCGCTACCGGGTCTAATGAGCAGTTCTTC.

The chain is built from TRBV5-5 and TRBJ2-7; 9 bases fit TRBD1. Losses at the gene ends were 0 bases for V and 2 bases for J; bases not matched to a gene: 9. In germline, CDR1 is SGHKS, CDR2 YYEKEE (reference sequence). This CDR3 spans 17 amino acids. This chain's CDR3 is CASSLAGTGRYPYEQYF. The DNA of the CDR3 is TGTGCCAGCAGCTTGGCCGGGACAGGGCGATACCCCTACGAGCAGTACTTC.

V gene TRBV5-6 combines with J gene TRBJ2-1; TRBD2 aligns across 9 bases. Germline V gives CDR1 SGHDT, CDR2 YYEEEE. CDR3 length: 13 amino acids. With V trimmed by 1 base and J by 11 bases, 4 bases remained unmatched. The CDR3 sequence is CASSLPSGAKQFF. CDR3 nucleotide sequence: TGTGCCAGCAGCTTGCCTAGCGGGGCTAAGCAGTTCTTC. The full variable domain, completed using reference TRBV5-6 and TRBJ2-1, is DAGVTQSPTHLIKTRGQQVTLRCSPKSGHDTVSWYQQALGQGPQFIFQYYEEEERQRGNFPDRFSGHQFPNYSSELNVNALLLGDSALYLCASSLPSGAKQFFGPGTRLTVL.

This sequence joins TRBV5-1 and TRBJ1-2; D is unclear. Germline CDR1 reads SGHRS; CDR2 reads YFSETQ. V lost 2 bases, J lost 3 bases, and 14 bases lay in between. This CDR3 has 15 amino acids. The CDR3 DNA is TGCGCCAGCAGCTTCCGGGTCCCCCCTGACTATGGCTACACCTTC. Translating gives CASSFRVPPDYGYTF.

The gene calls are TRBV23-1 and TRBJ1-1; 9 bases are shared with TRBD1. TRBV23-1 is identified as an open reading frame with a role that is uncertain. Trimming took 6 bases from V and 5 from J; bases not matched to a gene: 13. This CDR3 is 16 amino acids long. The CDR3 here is CASSRRPRDRETEAFF. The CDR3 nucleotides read TGCGCCAGCAGCCGCCGGCCCCGGGACAGGGAGACTGAAGCTTTCTTT.

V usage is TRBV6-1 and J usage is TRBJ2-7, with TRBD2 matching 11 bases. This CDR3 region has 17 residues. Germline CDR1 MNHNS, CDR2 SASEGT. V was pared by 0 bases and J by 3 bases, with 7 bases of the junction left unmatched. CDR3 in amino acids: CASSEAIRLAGLYEQYF. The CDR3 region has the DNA TGTGCCAGCAGTGAAGCGATAAGACTAGCGGGACTCTACGAGCAGTACTTC.

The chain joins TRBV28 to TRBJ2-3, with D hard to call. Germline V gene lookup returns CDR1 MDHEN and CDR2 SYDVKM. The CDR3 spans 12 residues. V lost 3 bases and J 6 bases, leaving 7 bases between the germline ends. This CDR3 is CASSFLRDTQYF. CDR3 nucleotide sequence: TGTGCCAGCAGTTTTCTCCGTGATACGCAGTATTTT.

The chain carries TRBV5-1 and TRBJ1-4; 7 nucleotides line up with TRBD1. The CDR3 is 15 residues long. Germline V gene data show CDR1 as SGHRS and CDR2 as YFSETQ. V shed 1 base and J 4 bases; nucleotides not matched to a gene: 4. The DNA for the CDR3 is TGCGCCAGCAGCTTGTACGGGACAGTTAATGAAAAACTGTTTTTT. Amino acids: CASSLYGTVNEKLFF.

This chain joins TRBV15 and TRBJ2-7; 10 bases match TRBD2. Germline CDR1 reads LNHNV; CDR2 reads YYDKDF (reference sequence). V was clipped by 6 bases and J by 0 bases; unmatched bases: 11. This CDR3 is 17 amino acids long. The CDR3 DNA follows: TGTGCCACCAGAGAGTGGTCACTAGCGGGAAACTCCTACGAGCAGTACTTC. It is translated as CATREWSLAGNSYEQYF.

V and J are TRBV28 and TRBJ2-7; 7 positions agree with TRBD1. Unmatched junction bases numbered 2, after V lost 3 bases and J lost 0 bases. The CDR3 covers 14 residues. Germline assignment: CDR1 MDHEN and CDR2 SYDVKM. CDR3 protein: CASSLGTDSYEQYF. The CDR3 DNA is TGTGCCAGCAGTTTGGGGACAGACTCCTACGAGCAGTACTTC.

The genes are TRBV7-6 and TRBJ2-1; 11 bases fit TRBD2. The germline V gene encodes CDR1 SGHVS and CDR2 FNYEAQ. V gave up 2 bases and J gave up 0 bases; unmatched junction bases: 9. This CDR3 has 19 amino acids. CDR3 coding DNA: TGTGCCAGCAGCTTAAGGGCGGGACTAGCGGCAAACTCCTACAATGAGCAGTTCTTC. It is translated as CASSLRAGLAANSYNEQFF. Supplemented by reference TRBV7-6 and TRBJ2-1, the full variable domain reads GAGVSQSPRYKVTKRGQDVALRCDPISGHVSLYWYRQALGQGPEFLTYFNYEAQQDKSGLPNDRFSAERPEGSISTLTIQRTEQRDSAMYRCASSLRAGLAANSYNEQFFGPGTRLTVL.

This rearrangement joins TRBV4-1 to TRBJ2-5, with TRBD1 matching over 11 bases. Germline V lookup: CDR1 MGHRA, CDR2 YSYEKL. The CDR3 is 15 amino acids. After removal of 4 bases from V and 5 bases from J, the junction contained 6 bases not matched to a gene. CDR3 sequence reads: CASSRTGTGGETQYF. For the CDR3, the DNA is TGCGCCAGCAGCCGGACCGGGACAGGGGGGGAGACCCAGTACTTC.

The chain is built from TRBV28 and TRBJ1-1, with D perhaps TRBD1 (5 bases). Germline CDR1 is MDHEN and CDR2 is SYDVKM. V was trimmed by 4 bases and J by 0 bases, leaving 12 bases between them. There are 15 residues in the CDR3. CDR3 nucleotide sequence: TGTGCCAGCAGTTCTTCTGGGACTATGAACACTGAAGCTTTCTTT. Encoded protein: CASSSSGTMNTEAFF.

CDR3 DNA sequence: TGTGCCAGCAGCTTAGGTCTCGGGGCTGGGGCCAACGTCCTGACTTTC. Protein: CASSLGLGAGANVLTF. The chain carries TRBV7-3 and TRBJ2-6; perhaps TRBD2 as D (5 bases). With 2 bases removed from V and 2 bases from J, the gap between germline ends came to 10 bases. Germline V gene sequence: CDR1 SGHTA, CDR2 FQGTGA. The CDR3 covers 16 residues. The variable domain in full, completed from reference TRBV7-3 and TRBJ2-6, reads GAGVSQTPSNKVTEKGKYVELRCDPISGHTALYWYRQSLGQGPEFLIYFQGTGAADDSGLPNDRFFAVRPEGSVSTLKIQRTERGDSAVYLCASSLGLGAGANVLTFGAGSRLTVL.

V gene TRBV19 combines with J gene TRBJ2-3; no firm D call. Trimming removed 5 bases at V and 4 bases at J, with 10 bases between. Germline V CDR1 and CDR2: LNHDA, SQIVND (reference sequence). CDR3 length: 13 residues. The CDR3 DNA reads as TGTGCCAGTAGTCCCCATAGCCCAGATACGCAGTATTTT. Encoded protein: CASSPHSPDTQYF.

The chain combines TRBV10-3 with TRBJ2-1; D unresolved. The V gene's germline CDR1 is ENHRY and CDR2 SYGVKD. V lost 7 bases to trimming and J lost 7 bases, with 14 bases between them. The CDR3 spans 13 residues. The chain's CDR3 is CAITNNPSNEQFF. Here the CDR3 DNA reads TGTGCCATCACCAACAACCCTAGTAATGAGCAGTTCTTC.

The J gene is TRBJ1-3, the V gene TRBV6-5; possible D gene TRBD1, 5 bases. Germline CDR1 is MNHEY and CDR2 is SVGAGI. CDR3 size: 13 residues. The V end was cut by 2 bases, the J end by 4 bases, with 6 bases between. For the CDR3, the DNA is TGTGCCAGCAGTTACCGGACAGGAAACACCATATATTTT. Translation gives CASSYRTGNTIYF.

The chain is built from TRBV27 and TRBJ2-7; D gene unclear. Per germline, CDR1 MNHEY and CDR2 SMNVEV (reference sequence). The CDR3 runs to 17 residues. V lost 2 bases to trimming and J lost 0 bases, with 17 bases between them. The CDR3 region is CASSLIRVRPSSYEQYF. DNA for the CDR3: TGTGCCAGCAGTTTAATCCGGGTACGACCTAGCTCCTACGAGCAGTACTTC.

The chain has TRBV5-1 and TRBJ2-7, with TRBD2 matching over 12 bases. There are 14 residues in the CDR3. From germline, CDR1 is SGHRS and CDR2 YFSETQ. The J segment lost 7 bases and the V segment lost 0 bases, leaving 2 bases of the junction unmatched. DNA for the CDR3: TGCGCCAGCAGCTTGGCTAGCGGGAGGGGGGAGCAGTACTTC. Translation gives CASSLASGRGEQYF.

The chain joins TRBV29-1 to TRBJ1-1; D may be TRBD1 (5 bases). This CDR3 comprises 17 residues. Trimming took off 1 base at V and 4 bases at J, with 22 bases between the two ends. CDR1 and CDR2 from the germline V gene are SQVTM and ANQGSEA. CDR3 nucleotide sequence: TGCAGCGTTGAAGGAAGGGATTGGAAGGGGTATGGCACTGAAGCTTTCTTT. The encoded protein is CSVEGRDWKGYGTEAFF.

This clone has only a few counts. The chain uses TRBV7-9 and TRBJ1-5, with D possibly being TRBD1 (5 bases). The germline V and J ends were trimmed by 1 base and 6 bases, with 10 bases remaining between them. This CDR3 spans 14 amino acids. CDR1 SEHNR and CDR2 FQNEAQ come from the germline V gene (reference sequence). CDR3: CASSLGQGPQPQHF. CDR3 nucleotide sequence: TGTGCCAGCAGCTTAGGTCAGGGTCCTCAGCCCCAGCATTTT.

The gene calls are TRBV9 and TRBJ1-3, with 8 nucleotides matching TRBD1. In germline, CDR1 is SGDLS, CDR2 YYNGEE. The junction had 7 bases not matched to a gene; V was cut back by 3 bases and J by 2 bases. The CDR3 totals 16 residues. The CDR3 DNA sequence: TGTGCCAGCAGCGCTTATCCGGGACAGGCTGGAAACACCATATATTTT. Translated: CASSAYPGQAGNTIYF. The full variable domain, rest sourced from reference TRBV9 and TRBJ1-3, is DSGVTQTPKHLITATGQRVTLRCSPRSGDLSVYWYQQSLDQGLQFLIQYYNGEERAKGNILERFSAQQFPDLHSELNLSSLELGDSALYFCASSAYPGQAGNTIYFGEGSWLTVV.

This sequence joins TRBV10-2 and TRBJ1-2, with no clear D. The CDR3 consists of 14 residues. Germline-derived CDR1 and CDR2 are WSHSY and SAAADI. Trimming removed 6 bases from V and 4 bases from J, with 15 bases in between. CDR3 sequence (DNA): TGCGCCAGCAGCTTAGAGCCGACAAGCTATGGCTACACCTTC. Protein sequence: CASSLEPTSYGYTF.

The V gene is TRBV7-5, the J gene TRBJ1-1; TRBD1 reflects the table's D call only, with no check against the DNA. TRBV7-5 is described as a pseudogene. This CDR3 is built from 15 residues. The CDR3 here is CARSNTRTDPIEAFF. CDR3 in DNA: TGTGCCAGAAGCAACACCCGGACAGACCCGATCGAAGCTTTCTTT.

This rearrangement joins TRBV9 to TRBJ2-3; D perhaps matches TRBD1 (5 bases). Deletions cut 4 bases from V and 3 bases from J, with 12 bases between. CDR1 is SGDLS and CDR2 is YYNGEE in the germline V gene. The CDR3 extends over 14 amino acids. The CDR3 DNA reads TGTGCCAGCAGCCCTCGACAGAAAACAGATACGCAGTATTTT. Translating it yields CASSPRQKTDTQYF.

The CDR3 spells CASSFRGMNTEAFF. The CDR3 DNA is TGTGCCAGCAGCTTCAGGGGGATGAACACTGAAGCTTTCTTT. The chain is built from TRBV11-3 and TRBJ1-1; the match to TRBD1 covers 7 bases. The CDR3 sequence is 14 residues long. Germline V lookup: CDR1 SGHNT, CDR2 YENEEA. J was trimmed by 0 bases and V by 3 bases; bases with no gene match: 1.

In DNA form, the CDR3 reads TGTGCCAGCAGCATAAACCCCAAGGACAGGGGGTATGGGCAGCCCCAGCATTTT. This sequence encodes CASSINPKDRGYGQPQHF. This rearrangement joins TRBV21-1 to TRBJ1-5; the D call TRBD1 from the table was never checked on the DNA. TRBV21-1 is listed as a pseudogene. There are 18 residues in the CDR3.

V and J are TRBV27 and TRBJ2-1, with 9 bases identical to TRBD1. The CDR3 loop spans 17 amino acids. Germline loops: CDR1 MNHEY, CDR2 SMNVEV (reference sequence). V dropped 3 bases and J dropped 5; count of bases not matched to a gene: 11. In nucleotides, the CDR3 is TGTGCCAGCAGTTTGCCATACAGGGGGCGCGGGGACAATGAGCAGTTCTTC. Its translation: CASSLPYRGRGDNEQFF.

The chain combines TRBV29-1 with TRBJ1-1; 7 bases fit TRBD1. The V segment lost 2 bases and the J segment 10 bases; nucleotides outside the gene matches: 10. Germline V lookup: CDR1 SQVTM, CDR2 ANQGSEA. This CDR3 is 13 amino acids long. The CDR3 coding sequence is TGCAGCGTTGAATCTTGGACAGGCGGCGGAGCTTTCTTT. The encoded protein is CSVESWTGGGAFF.

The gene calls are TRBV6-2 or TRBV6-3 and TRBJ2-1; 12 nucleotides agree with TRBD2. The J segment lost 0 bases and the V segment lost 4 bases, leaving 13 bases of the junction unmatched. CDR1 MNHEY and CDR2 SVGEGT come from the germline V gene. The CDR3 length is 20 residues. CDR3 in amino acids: CASSFTGVETSGSSYNEQFF. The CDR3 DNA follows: TGTGCCAGCAGTTTTACAGGGGTAGAGACTAGCGGGAGCTCCTACAATGAGCAGTTCTTC.